Sequencing of this T cell receptor (beta chain) was carried out in a study of blood T cell repertoires in COVID-19. Study as a whole: Both acute and convalescent COVID-19 samples were obtained from the United States, Italy and Spain. Sources were T cells, B-cell-depleted T cells, or PBMCs; the material itself was cDNA or gDNA.

Assay: immunoSEQ multiplex PCR; the TCRdb copy retains only in-frame clones and omits some. Seen here are approximately 100,000 clones, about four fifths observed once, and the top ten hold around a quarter. Deletions cut 6 bases from V and 0 bases from J, with 12 bases between. This CDR3 has 14 residues. Per the germline V gene, CDR1 is SGHRS and CDR2 is YFSETQ. Material for sequencing was peripheral blood. The receptor was derived from a man in his sixties with acute or convalescent COVID-19. The chain recombines TRBV5-1 with TRBJ1-1; possibly TRBD1 for D (6 bases). CDR3 protein: CASMADRLNTEAFF. DNA for the CDR3: TGCGCCAGCATGGCCGACAGGCTGAACACTGAAGCTTTCTTT.